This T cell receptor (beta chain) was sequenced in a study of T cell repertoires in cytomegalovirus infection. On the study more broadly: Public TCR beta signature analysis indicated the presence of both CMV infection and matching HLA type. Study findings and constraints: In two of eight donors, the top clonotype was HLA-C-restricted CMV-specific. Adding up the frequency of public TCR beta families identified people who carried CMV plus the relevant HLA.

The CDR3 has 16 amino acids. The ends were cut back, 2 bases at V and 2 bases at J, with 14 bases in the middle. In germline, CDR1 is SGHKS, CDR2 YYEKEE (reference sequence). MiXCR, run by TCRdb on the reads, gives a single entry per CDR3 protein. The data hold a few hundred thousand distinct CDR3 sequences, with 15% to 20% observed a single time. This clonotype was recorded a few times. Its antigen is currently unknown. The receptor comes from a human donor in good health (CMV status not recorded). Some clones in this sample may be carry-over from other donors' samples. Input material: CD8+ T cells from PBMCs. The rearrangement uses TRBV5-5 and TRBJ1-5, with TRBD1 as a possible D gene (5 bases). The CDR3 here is CASSLGAFMGNQPQHF. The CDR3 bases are TGTGCCAGCAGCTTAGGGGCCTTTATGGGCAATCAGCCCCAGCATTTT.